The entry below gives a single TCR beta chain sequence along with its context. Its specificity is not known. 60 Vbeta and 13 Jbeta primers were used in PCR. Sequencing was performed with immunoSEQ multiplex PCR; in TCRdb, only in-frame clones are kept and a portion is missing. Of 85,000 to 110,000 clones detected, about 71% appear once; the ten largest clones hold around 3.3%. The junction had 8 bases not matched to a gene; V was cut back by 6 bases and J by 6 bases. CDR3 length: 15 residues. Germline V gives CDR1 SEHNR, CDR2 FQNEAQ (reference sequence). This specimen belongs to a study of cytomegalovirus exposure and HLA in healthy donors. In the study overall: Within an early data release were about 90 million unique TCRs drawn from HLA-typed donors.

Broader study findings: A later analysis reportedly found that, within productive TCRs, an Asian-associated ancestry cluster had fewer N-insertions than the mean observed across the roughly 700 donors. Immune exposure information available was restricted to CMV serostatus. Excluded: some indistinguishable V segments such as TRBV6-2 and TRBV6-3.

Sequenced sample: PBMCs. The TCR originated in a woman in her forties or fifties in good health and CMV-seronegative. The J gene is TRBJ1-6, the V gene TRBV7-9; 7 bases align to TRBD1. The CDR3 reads CASRPPGQLNSPLHF. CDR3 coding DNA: TGTGCCAGCAGACCCCCGGGACAGCTTAATTCACCCCTCCACTTT.